What follows are 9 T cell receptor beta chains derived from one specimen sequenced in a study of low-dose radiotherapy and immunotherapy resistance in tumors (dated by TCRdb to the early 2020s). Superscript III and a set of TRAV- and TRBV-specific primers were used to synthesize first-strand cDNA, so that both TCRalpha and TCRbeta chains were covered. A roughly 20-cycle PCR with Phusion amplified the TCRs, pairing a constant-region primer with the adapter that was attached to the V primers. TCRdb passed the public sequencing reads through fastp at Q25 and MiXCR, retaining productive beta sequences. Entries that share a CDR3 protein sequence are merged under the most common genes and DNA. Present in this sample are approximately 9,700 distinct CDR3 sequences, less than 50% of which were seen just once. The ten top clones hold approximately 5.5% of the sample. These receptors originate from a human donor with advanced metastatic prostate, ovarian, gallbladder or colorectal cancer (not recorded which). This table probably holds off-target reads from a library built for another chain.

The rearrangement joins TRBV5-1 to TRBJ2-7; 12 positions match TRBD2. Trimming removed 0 bases from V and 5 bases from J; junction bases left unmatched: 3. This CDR3 spans 15 amino acids. Germline V CDR1 and CDR2: SGHRS, YFSETQ. The DNA of the CDR3 is TGCGCCAGCAGCTTGGGACTAGCGGGGGAAAACGAGCAGTACTTC. Its translation: CASSLGLAGENEQYF.

This clonotype was counted a few times. The CDR3 nucleotides read TGTGCCAGCAGTTACTCGGTGAGACGCTACGAGCAGTACTTC. Translation gives CASSYSVRRYEQYF. The chain links TRBV6-1 to TRBJ2-7, with no clear D. The ends were cut back, 5 bases at V and 3 bases at J, with 14 bases in the middle. Germline V gives CDR1 MNHNS, CDR2 SASEGT. The CDR3 runs 14 residues.

Written as DNA, the CDR3 is TGCGCCAGCAGGGGACTAGCGGGGTTTGAGACCCAGTACTTC. This encodes CASRGLAGFETQYF. V usage is TRBV10-2 and J usage is TRBJ2-5; 13 positions agree with TRBD2. Germline V gene lookup returns CDR1 WSHSY and CDR2 SAAADI. V was clipped by 6 bases and J by 5 bases; unmatched bases: 3. The CDR3 contains 14 residues.

By share, this clonotype ranks as medium-sized. The chain recombines TRBV5-3 with TRBJ2-3, with TRBD2 identical over 7 bases. TRBV5-3 is labeled an ORF, and its function is uncertain. V shed 4 bases and J 1 base; nucleotides not matched to a gene: 9. CDR3 length: 16 amino acids. The CDR3 region is CARSRKRDLRTDTQYF. DNA of the CDR3: TGTGCCAGAAGCAGAAAGCGGGATCTACGCACAGATACGCAGTATTTT.

The chain joins TRBV5-1 to TRBJ2-7; no firm D call. V was trimmed by 0 bases and J by 3 bases, leaving 7 bases between them. The germline gives CDR1 SGHRS, CDR2 YFSETQ. CDR3 length equals 13 residues. The CDR3 is CASSLALSYEQYF. As DNA, the CDR3 is TGCGCCAGCAGCTTGGCCCTAAGCTACGAGCAGTACTTC. The entire variable domain, with the rest obtained from reference TRBV5-1 and TRBJ2-7, is as follows: KAGVTQTPRYLIKTRGQQVTLSCSPISGHRSVSWYQQTPGQGLQFLFEYFSETQRNKGNFPGRFSGRQFSNSRSEMNVSTLELGDSALYLCASSLALSYEQYFGPGTRLTVT.

Written as DNA, the CDR3 is TGTGCCAGCAGTGAAAGGGGCGGGGGGCTTCAAGAGACCCAGTACTTC. Protein sequence: CASSERGGGLQETQYF. The V and J genes are TRBV25-1 and TRBJ2-5; 8 bases fit TRBD2. Germline values: CDR1 MGHDK, CDR2 SYGVNS. The CDR3 runs to 16 residues. With 2 bases clipped from V and 2 bases from J, the junction kept 7 bases outside the gene matches.

This clonotype was observed a handful of times. The gene calls are TRBV9 and TRBJ2-3; 8 bases line up with TRBD2. In germline, CDR1 is SGDLS, CDR2 YYNGEE. Germline trimming cut 3 bases from V and 6 bases from J; bases unmatched to any gene: 12. The length of the CDR3 is 16 residues. In nucleotides, the CDR3 is TGTGCCAGCAGCGCGGTGGGACTAAGCGGGAGCGATACGCAGTATTTT. It codes for CASSAVGLSGSDTQYF.

This clonotype was recorded a few times. The genes are TRBV7-3 and TRBJ2-5, with 10 bases lining up with TRBD2. The CDR3 runs 21 residues. Germline V CDR1 and CDR2: SGHTA, FQGTGA. V trimming: 5 bases; J trimming: 5 bases; junction bases outside the gene matches: 26. CDR3 in DNA: TGTGCCAGCAGCGTCAACCCCGGCATGGCTAGCGGGAGAGGGGCTGGGGAGACCCAGTACTTC. Translation: CASSVNPGMASGRGAGETQYF.

This clonotype was seen a handful of times. J is TRBJ2-5 and V is TRBV2, with TRBD1 identical over 8 bases. This CDR3 has 14 residues. V lost 4 bases and J lost 5; bases outside the gene matches: 6. Germline V gene lookup returns CDR1 SNHLY and CDR2 FYNNEI. The CDR3 is CASSAGGAGETQYF. CDR3 sequence (DNA): TGTGCCAGCAGTGCAGGGGGCGCTGGGGAGACCCAGTACTTC.